This TCR beta chain was identified in a study of blood T cells in healthy people across ages. Turning to this clonotype: Its specificity is unknown.

Germline V gives CDR1 SGDLS, CDR2 YYNGEE. The germline V and J ends were trimmed by 3 bases and 7 bases, with 17 bases remaining between them. The CDR3 totals 14 residues. General study points: Leaving the PBMCs unsorted stopped any conclusive comparison of naive versus antigen-experienced cells. Diversity figures derived from one million T cells were judged to underestimate the true value.

A second PCR of about 7 to 12 cycles used a sample-barcoded 5' primer and a J-beta primer mix. Each cDNA molecule received a tag from a template-switch adaptor that had 12 random nucleotides. Per sample, CDR3-containing paired-end reads numbered at least 2.5 million. TCRdb ran MiXCR on the 5' RACE reads and lists one entry per CDR3 protein. The profile covers about 830,000 distinct CDR3 sequences, with approximately 65% appearing a single time and 28% taken by the ten largest. The rearrangement joins TRBV9 to TRBJ2-7; no clear D. Sequenced: blood. This clonotype was sampled from a man aged 25 to 40 in good health. The CDR3 DNA sequence: TGTGCCAGCAGCGCCGGGTCCTTGACTCGGGAGCAGTACTTC. This codes for CASSAGSLTREQYF.